The following is a TCR beta chain sequence with its context. What antigen it recognizes has not been identified. No base quality information exists; no much larger clone differs at one position. The data are from a study of T cell repertoires in cytomegalovirus infection (dated by TCRdb to about 2019). In the study overall: Donor HLA type was relevant to the analysis, because carriage of CMV infection together with the matching HLA type was indicated by public TCR beta signatures.

This sample was sequenced with an Illumina HiSeq 1500. TCRdb reprocessed the public reads (quality trimming at Q25 with fastp, clone calling with MiXCR) and kept in-frame beta chains. A single entry per CDR3 protein holds the most common genes and DNA from its merged rows. This sample has 500,000 to 600,000 distinct CDR3 sequences in its table, and 16% of those were observed once. Jointly, the top ten make up 24% of the sample. Overall study results and their limits: The ex vivo response was dominated by HLA-C-restricted CMV-specific TCR beta clonotypes, which also provided the single most frequent clonotype in two of eight donors. In both this cohort and an independent cohort of 352 donors, the cumulative frequency of public TCR beta family members distinguished carriers of CMV infection plus the relevant HLA type.

The germline V gene yields SGHRS for CDR1 and YFSETQ for CDR2. The CDR3 goes from the cysteine to the phenylalanine over 15 residues. Solely the CDR3 DNA is kept, with 45 bases framed from the first base. V lost 4 bases and J lost 5 bases, and the count of bases not matched to a germline gene is 12. This receptor was taken from a human donor in good health (CMV status not recorded). Some clones in this sample may be carry-over from other donors' samples. The V and J genes are TRBV5-1 and TRBJ2-7; TRBD1 aligns with 7 central bases. The sample taken for sequencing was CD8+ T cells from PBMCs. The CDR3 here reads CASSPATGSIDEQYF. At the DNA level, the sequence is TGCGCCAGCAGCCCGGCGACAGGGTCTATCGACGAGCAGTACTTC.